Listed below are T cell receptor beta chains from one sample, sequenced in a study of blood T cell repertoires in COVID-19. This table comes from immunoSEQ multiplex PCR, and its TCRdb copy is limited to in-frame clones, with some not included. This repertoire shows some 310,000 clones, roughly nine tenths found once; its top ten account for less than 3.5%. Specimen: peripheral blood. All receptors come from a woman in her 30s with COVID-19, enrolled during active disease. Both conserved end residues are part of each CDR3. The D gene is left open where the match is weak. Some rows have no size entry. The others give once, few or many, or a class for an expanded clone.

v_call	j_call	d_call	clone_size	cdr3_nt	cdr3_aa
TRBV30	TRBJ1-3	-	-	TGTGCCCTAATGTGGGGGCTCGGAAACACCATATATTTT	CALMWGLGNTIYF
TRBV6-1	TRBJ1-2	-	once	TGTGCCAGCAGTGAAGGGCCAGGCGGGCCTAACTATGGCTACACCTTC	CASSEGPGGPNYGYTF
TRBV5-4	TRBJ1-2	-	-	TGTGCCAGCAGCCTTGACAGGTCCTTCTATGACTTC	CASSLDRSFYDF
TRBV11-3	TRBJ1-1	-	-	TGTGCCAGCAGCGGGCAGGCGAACACTGAAGCTTTCTTT	CASSGQANTEAFF
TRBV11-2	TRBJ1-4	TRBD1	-	TGTGCCAGCAGCGCAACCGGGACAGAAAATGAAAAACTGTTTTTT	CASSATGTENEKLFF
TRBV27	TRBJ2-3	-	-	TGTGCCAGCAGTTTAGCTAGGACAGATACGCAGTATTTT	CASSLARTDTQYF
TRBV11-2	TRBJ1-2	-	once	TGTGCCAGCAGCTTATCCACCGGGACTAACTATGGCTACACCTTC	CASSLSTGTNYGYTF
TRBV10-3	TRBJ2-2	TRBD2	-	TGTGCCATCAGTCCCGCGGGGGGCATGGGGGAGCTGTTTTTT	CAISPAGGMGELFF
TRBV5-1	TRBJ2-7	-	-	TGCGCCAGCAGCTTGTCCGGGAATGAGCAGTACTTC	CASSLSGNEQYF
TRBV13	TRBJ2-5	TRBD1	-	TGTGCCAGCAGCTTTGGGACAGGGGGGGGAGAGACCCAGTACTTC	CASSFGTGGGETQYF
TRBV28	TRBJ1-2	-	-	TGTGCCAGCAGTTTATCGTGGACAAGGAACGGCTACACCTTC	CASSLSWTRNGYTF
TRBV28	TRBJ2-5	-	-	TGTGCCAGCAGTTTAGAGGGTGGAAAGACCCAGTACTTC	CASSLEGGKTQYF
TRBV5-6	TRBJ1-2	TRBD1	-	TGTGCCAGCAGCCACGGGACAGCCCTAGGGGGCTATGGCTACACCTTC	CASSHGTALGGYGYTF
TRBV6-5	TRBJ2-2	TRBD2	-	TGTGCCAGCAGTTTCGCGGGAGGCGGGGAGCTGTTTTTT	CASSFAGGGELFF
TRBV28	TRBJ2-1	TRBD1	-	TGTGCCAGCAGGAGGACAGGGAAATACAATGAGCAGTTCTTC	CASRRTGKYNEQFF
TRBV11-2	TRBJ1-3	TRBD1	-	TGTGCCAGCAGCTCATTCAGGGGGTCTGGAAACACCATATATTTT	CASSSFRGSGNTIYF
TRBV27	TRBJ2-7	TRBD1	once	TGTGCCAGCAGCTTACCGGGACAGGGAAACGAGCAGTACTTC	CASSLPGQGNEQYF
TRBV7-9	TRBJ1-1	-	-	TGTGCCAGCAGCTTAATGGCGGGCGAAGCTTTCTTT	CASSLMAGEAFF
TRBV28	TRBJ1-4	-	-	TGTGCCAGCAGTTTATGGGGTTTAGGGGGAACTAATGAAAAACTGTTTTTT	CASSLWGLGGTNEKLFF
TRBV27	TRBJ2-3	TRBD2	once	TGTGCCAGCAGTTTCTCAGGACTAGCGGGAGTAAAAGTGTGGTGCACAGATACGCAGTATTTT	CASSFSGLAGVKVWCTDTQYF
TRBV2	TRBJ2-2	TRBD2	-	TGTGCCAGCAGGAAAGCGGGAGCAAACACCGGGGAGCTGTTTTTT	CASRKAGANTGELFF
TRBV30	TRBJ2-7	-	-	TGTGCCTGGAGTGAAAACGCTCGGGAGCAGTACTTC	CAWSENAREQYF
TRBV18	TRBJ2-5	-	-	TGTGCCAGCTCACCACTCCTGTACCAAGAGACCCAGTACTTC	CASSPLLYQETQYF
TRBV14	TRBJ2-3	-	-	TGTGCCAGCAGCCCTCATAGCGGAACAGATACGCAGTATTTT	CASSPHSGTDTQYF
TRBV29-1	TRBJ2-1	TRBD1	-	TGCAGCGTTGGTACCCAGGGGGACCACAATGAGCAGTTCTTC	CSVGTQGDHNEQFF
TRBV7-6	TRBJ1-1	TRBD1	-	TGTGCCAGCAGCTTAGCCTACAGGGGAAGAAACACTGAAGCTTTCTTT	CASSLAYRGRNTEAFF